Given below is one TCR beta chain in context. Its cognate antigen has yet to be identified. Base qualities were left out, and no much larger clone turns up one base away. The entry originates in a study of blood T cell repertoires in COVID-19 (dated by TCRdb to 2020 to 2022). About the investigation overall: Samples covering the acute and convalescent phases of COVID-19 were provided by collaborators in the United States, Italy and Spain. The prospective study material was composed of cDNA or gDNA derived from T cells, B-cell-depleted T cells, or PBMCs. The dataset comprised deeply sampled blood TCRbeta repertoires from subjects exposed to, actively infected with, or recovered from COVID-19. The repertoires were released in a freely available public database intended as a resource for research on the immune response to SARS-CoV-2. The samples were drawn from two sources: the first 160 participants of the ongoing ImmuneRACE study, and over 950 subjects contributed by 6 global collaborators. A de-identified subject ID, COVID-19 status, age in years and sex were almost always included in the sample metadata. Where available, HLA class I and class II types were taken from metadata supplied by the sample provider and were not determined by assay-based typing.

TCRbeta CDR3 regions were amplified from genomic DNA by means of the immunoSEQ Assay, a bias-controlled multiplex PCR. The authors processed their data as follows. Within the assay, amplification of reference gene primers was used to estimate how many nucleated cells each sample contained. Sequence reads were collapsed and filtered to measure the absolute abundance of every unique TCRbeta CDR3 rearrangement. For each sample, productive Simpson clonality was calculated as the square root of Simpson's diversity index across productive rearrangements. TCRdb carries this immuneACCESS record with in-frame sequences only. Its versions omit some clonotypes, under half of them owing to an unresolved V gene in the studies checked, with the rest unexplained. V and J calls and clone size are copied from that table; D and trimming were computed from the DNA. Within this sample are under 200,000 clones, with 70% to 90% of them counted one time only. In total, the top ten clones hold roughly 2.6% of the sample.

Collaborating institutions collected whole blood in K2EDTA tubes following their own protocols. For TCRbeta analysis, collaborator samples were shipped as frozen whole blood, as isolated PBMCs, or as DNA extracted from either sample type. CDR1 is given as SGDLS and CDR2 as YYNGEE, both from the germline V gene. Deletion took 6 bases off V and 6 bases off J, with a span of 11 bases between the germline ends. The CDR3 spans 12 residues, from the cysteine through the phenylalanine. Only CDR3 DNA is held: 36 bases, read in frame from base 1. What the authors observed across the whole study: How much clinical and demographic metadata was included differed by source and by participant, and the metadata was provided uncurated.

The receptor's source is a man between 40 and 49 years old with active or convalescent COVID-19. This chain joins TRBV9 to TRBJ2-3; TRBD2 is a possible D gene, resting on 5 matching bases. Sequencing was done on a sample of peripheral blood. Here is the DNA: TGTGCCAGCACCCCGGAGCGGGATACGCAGTATTTT. Its translation reads: CASTPERDTQYF.